This T cell receptor beta chain was sequenced in a study of blood T cell repertoires in COVID-19. Overall study: T cells, B-cell-depleted T cells, or PBMCs provided the cDNA or gDNA that served as material.

This table comes from immunoSEQ multiplex PCR, and its TCRdb copy is limited to in-frame clones, with some not included. The table shows about 120,000 clones, with 75% to 90% occurring only once. Per germline, CDR1 MNHEY and CDR2 SVGAGI. This CDR3 has 15 residues. V was shortened by 7 bases and J by 7 bases, with 20 bases between the two germline ends. Input material: peripheral blood. The chain recombines TRBV6-5 with TRBJ1-5, with D possibly matching TRBD1 (6 bases). The source of this sequence is a man aged 35 to 55 with acute or convalescent COVID-19. The CDR3 loop is CASINRDIAGQPQHF. CDR3 bases: TGTGCCAGCATTAACCGGGACATAGCAGGACAGCCCCAGCATTTT.